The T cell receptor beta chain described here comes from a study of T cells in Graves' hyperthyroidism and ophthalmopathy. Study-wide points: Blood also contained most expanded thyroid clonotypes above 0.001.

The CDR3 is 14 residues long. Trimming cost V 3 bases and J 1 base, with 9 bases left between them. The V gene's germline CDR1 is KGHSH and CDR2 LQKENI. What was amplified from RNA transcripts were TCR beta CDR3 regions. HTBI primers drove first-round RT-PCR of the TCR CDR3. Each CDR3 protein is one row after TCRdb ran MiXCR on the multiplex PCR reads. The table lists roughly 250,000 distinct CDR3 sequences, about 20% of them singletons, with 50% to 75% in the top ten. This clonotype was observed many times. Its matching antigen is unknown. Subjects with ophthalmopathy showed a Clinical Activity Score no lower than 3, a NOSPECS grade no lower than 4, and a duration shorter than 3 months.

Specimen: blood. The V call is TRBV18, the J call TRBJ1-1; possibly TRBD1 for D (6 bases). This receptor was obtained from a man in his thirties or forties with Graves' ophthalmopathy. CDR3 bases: TGTGCCAGCTCACCCGACAGGAAGAACACTGAAGCTTTCTTT. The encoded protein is CASSPDRKNTEAFF.